What follows describes a single T cell receptor beta chain. This clone has just a few counts. This clone's antigen is unknown. Within one base of it there is no much larger clone, and no base qualities were kept. TCRbeta CDR3 regions were immunosequenced from extracted DNA using the immunoSEQ Assay at Adaptive Biotechnologies. The authors' pipeline ran thus. To quantify the absolute abundance of each unique TCRbeta CDR3, sequences were collapsed and filtered. Clonality, calculated using only productive in-frame rearrangements, was defined as 1 minus Pielou's evenness. Regional overlap tracked the top 100 nucleotide rearrangements across paired samples, with Morisita index comparing paired versus unrelated samples. Convergence of nucleotide rearrangements onto identical amino acid sequences was assessed with the immunoSEQ Rearrangement Details tool. The source is immuneACCESS, and TCRdb retained only in-frame sequences with V and J called. Part of the clones is not carried over; for the studies checked, unresolved V genes explain less than half of this, and the remainder is unexplained. The V and J calls and clone size were taken over from that table, and D and trimming were inferred from the DNA. The sample table holds 8,700 or so clones, of which roughly 50% were seen once. The ten most abundant clones make up 7.3% of the sample.

The CDR3 sequence holds 17 residues, the cysteine and phenylalanine included. Only the CDR3 region is kept as DNA, spanning 51 bases read in frame from base 1. The data derive from a study of CXCR4 blockade with PD-1 therapy in pancreatic cancer (dated by TCRdb to between 2018 and 2021). About the study as a whole: The study analyzed resected pancreatic ductal adenocarcinoma using multiplex immunohistochemistry and TCRbeta immunosequencing, along with ex vivo slice culture to test PD-1 and CXCR4 blockade. To assess intratumoral heterogeneity, two geographically distinct regions from each of roughly six tumors were TCR-sequenced.

The patients who supplied the archived tumor blocks had received no neoadjuvant therapy before resection. In the preserved-tissue arm of the study, some 31 surgical resection samples from approximately 25 previously untreated pancreatic ductal adenocarcinoma patients were used. For the resection arm, ten 5-micron curls of FFPE tumor adjacent to the multiplex immunohistochemistry slide were used for DNA extraction. General findings and caveats noted by the study authors: Amino acid clone frequency correlated strongly with the number of distinct nucleotide rearrangements encoding it, suggesting convergent selection by common tumor antigens. Clonal expansion was observed in tumors, with a mean productive clonality of approximately 0.13 compared with 0.05 in healthy blood, but no correlation between clonality and survival was found. Because only TCRbeta chains were sequenced, true antigen-specificity overlap of convergent dominant clones was left unconfirmed pending paired alpha-beta single-cell sequencing.

This clonotype was sampled from a human donor with pancreatic ductal adenocarcinoma. Sequencing used tumor tissue. Here the chain combines TRBV1 and TRBJ2-7. TRBV1 constitutes a pseudogene. The DNA is TGCGCCAGCAGCCCCACGGAAAAAGTGCGTGCCCCCTACGAGCAGTACTTC. The encoded protein is CASSPTEKVRAPYEQYF.